Sequencing of this T cell receptor beta chain was carried out in a study of T-cell memory formation after mild COVID-19. Broader study findings: Specificity for SARS-CoV-2 was not confirmed among the second-wave clones peaking on day 37. Pre-infection memory already had some responding clones, implying cross-reactive memory joined. Contracting clones from day 15 to 85 had balanced CD4/CD8; later expanders favoured CD4+.

V was pared by 7 bases and J by 0 bases, with 6 bases of the junction left unmatched. The germline CDR1 and CDR2 sequences are WNHNN and SYGVQD (reference sequence). This CDR3 has 16 amino acids. In this sample, this clonotype turned up a few times. Its specificity is not known. Using constant-segment primers, 5'RACE produced TCR alpha and TCR beta cDNA libraries carrying sample barcodes and UMIs. TCRdb re-called the 5' RACE reads with MiXCR, one entry per CDR3 protein. The data show roughly 400,000 distinct CDR3 sequences, with about 20% seen just once and 20% to 25% held by the top ten. The gene calls are TRBV10-1 and TRBJ1-3; 10 bases agree with TRBD1. The sequencing sample was made of PBMCs or a T cell subset sorted from them (not recorded which). This TCR was sampled from a man younger than 30 who had mild COVID-19 (a few samples of this study predate the infection). Cell type and time point are not known. The CDR3 sequence: CASKRDRGRSGNTIYF. The CDR3 nucleotides read TGCGCCAGCAAGCGGGACAGGGGCCGCTCTGGAAACACCATATATTTT.